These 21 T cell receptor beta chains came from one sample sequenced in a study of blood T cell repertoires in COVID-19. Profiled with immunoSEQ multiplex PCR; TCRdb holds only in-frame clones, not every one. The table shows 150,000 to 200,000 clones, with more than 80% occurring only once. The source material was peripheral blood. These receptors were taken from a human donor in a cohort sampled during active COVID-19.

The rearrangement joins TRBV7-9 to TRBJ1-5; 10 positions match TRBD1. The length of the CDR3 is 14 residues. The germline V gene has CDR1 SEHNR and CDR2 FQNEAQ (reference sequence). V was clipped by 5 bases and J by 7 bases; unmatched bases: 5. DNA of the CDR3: TGTGCCAGCAGCCGGGACAGGGGAAACCAGCCCCAGCATTTT. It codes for CASSRDRGNQPQHF.

CDR3 sequence (DNA): TGTGCCAGCAGCCAATCGGGGGATTATGTGCATGGCTACACCTTC. Its translation: CASSQSGDYVHGYTF. The rearrangement joins TRBV3-1 (or the pseudogene TRBV3-2) to TRBJ1-2, with D perhaps TRBD1 (5 bases). Germline lookup yields CDR1 LGHDT and CDR2 YNNKEL (reference sequence). Trimming removed 2 bases at V and 6 bases at J, with 16 bases between. CDR3 length: 15 amino acids.

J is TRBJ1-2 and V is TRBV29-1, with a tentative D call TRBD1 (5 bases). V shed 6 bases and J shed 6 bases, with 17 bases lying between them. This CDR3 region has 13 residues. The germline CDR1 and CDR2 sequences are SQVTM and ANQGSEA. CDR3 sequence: CSVVAQGGNGYTF. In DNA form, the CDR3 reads TGCAGCGTCGTCGCGCAGGGTGGTAATGGCTACACCTTC.

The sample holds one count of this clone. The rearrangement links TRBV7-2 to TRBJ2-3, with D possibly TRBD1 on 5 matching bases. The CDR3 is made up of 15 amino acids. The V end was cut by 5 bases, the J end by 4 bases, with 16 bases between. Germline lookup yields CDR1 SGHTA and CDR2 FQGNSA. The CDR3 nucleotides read TGTGCCAGCAGCCTGGGGCTAGAGTTTCCAGATACGCAGTATTTT. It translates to CASSLGLEFPDTQYF.

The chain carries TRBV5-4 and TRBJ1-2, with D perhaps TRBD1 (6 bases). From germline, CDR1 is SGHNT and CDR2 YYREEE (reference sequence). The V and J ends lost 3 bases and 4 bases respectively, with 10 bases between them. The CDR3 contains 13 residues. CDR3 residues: CASSSTGSYGYTF. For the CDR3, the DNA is TGTGCCAGCAGCTCGACAGGTAGCTATGGCTACACCTTC.

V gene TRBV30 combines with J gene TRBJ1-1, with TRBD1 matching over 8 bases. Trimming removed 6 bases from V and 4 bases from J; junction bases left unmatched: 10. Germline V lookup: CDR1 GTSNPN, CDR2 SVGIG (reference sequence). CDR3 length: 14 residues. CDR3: CACRKDRVFTEAFF. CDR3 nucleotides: TGTGCCTGTCGTAAGGACAGGGTTTTCACTGAAGCTTTCTTT. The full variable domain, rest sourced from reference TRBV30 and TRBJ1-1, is SQTIHQWPATLVQPVGSPLSLECTVEGTSNPNLYWYRQAAGRGLQLLFYSVGIGQISSEVPQNLSASRPQDRQFILSSKKLLLSDSGFYLCACRKDRVFTEAFFGQGTRLTVV.

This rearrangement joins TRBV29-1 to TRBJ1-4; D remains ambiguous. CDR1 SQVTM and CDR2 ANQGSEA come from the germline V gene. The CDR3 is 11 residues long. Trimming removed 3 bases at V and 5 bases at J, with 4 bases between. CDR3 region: CSVDQNEKLFF. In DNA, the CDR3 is TGCAGCGTTGACCAGAATGAAAAACTGTTTTTT.

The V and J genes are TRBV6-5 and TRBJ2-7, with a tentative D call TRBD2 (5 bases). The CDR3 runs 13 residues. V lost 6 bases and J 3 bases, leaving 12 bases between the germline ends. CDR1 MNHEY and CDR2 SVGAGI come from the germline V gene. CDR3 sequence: CASRITSGYEQYF. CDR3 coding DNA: TGTGCCAGCAGGATCACAAGCGGCTACGAGCAGTACTTC.

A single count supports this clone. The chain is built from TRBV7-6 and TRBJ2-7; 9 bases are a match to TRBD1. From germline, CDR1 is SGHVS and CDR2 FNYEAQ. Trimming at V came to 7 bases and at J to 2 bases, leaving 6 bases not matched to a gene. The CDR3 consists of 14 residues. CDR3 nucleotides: TGTGCCAGCACCCCGGGACAGGGTCCCTACGAGCAGTACTTC. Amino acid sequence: CASTPGQGPYEQYF. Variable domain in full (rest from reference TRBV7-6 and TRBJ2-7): GAGVSQSPRYKVTKRGQDVALRCDPISGHVSLYWYRQALGQGPEFLTYFNYEAQQDKSGLPNDRFSAERPEGSISTLTIQRTEQRDSAMYRCASTPGQGPYEQYFGPGTRLTVT.

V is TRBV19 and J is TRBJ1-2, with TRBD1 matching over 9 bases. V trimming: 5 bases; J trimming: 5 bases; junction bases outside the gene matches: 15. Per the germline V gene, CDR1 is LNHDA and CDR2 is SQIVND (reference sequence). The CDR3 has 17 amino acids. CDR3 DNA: TGTGCCAGTAGTTTGACCGGGACAGGGCGCAGGACTTATGGCTACACCTTC. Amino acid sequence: CASSLTGTGRRTYGYTF.

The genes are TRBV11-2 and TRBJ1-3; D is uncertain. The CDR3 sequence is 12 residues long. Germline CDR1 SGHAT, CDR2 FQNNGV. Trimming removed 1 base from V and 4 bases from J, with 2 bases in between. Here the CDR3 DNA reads TGTGCCAGCAGCTTAGTAGGAAACACCATATATTTT. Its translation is CASSLVGNTIYF. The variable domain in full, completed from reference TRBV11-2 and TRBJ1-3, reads EAGVAQSPRYKIIEKRQSVAFWCNPISGHATLYWYQQILGQGPKLLIQFQNNGVVDDSQLPKDRFSAERLKGVDSTLKIQPAKLEDSAVYLCASSLVGNTIYFGEGSWLTVV.

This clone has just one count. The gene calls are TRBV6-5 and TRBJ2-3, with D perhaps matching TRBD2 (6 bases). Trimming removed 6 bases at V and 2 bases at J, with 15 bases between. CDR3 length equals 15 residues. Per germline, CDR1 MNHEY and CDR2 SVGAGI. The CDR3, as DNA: TGTGCCAGCAGAGCCACCGGGACTCTCACAGATACGCAGTATTTT. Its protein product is CASRATGTLTDTQYF.

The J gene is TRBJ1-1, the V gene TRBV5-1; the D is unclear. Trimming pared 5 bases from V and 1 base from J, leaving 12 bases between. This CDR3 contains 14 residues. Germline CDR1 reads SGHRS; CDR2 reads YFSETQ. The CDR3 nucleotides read TGCGCCAGCAGTTCCAGGAAAGGGAACACTGAAGCTTTCTTT. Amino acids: CASSSRKGNTEAFF.

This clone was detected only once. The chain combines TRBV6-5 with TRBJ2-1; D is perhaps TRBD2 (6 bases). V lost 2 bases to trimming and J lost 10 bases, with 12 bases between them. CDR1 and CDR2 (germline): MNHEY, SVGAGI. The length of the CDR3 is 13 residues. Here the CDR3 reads CASSYVQGGEQFF. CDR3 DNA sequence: TGTGCCAGCAGTTACGTCCAGGGAGGAGAGCAGTTCTTC.

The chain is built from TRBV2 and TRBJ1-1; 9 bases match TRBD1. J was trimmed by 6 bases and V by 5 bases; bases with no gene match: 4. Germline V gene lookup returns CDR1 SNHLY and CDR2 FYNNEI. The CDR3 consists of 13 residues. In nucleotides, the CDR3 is TGTGCCAGCAGTTCAACAGGGGGCTCTGAAGCTTTCTTT. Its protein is CASSSTGGSEAFF.

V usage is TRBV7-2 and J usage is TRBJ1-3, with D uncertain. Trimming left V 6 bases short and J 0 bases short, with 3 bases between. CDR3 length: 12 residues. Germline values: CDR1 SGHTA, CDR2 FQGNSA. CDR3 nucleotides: TGTGCCAGCAGATACTCTGGAAACACCATATATTTT. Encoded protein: CASRYSGNTIYF.

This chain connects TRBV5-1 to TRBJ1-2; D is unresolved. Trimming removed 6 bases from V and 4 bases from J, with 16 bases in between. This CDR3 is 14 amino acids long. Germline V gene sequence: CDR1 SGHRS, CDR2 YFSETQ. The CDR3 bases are TGCGCCAGCAACTATCGCGGGTCTGGCTATGGCTACACCTTC. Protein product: CASNYRGSGYGYTF.

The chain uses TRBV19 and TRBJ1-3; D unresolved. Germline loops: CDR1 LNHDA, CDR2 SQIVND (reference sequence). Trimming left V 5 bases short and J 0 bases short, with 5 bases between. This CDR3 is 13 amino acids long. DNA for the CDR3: TGTGCCAGTAGTTTCCTCTCTGGAAACACCATATATTTT. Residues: CASSFLSGNTIYF.

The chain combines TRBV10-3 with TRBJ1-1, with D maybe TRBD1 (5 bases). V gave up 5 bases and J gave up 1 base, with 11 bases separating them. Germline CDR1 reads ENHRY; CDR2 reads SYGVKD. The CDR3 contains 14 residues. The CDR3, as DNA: TGTGCCATCAGTACCGAGACAGCGAACACTGAAGCTTTCTTT. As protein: CAISTETANTEAFF.

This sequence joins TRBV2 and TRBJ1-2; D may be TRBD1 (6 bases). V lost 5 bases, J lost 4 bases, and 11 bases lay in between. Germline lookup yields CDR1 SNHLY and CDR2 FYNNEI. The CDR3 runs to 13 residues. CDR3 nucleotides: TGTGCCAGCAGTTCCGGGACAACCTATGGCTACACCTTC. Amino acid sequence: CASSSGTTYGYTF.

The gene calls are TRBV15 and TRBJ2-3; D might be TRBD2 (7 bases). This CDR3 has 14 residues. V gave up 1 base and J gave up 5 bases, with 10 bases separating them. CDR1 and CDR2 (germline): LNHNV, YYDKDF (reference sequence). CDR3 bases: TGTGCCACCAGCAGAGGAAGGGGGGGAGATACGCAGTATTTT. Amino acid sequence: CATSRGRGGDTQYF. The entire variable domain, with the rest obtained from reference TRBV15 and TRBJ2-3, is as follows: DAMVIQNPRYQVTQFGKPVTLSCSQTLNHNVMYWYQQKSSQAPKLLFHYYDKDFNNEADTPDNFQSRRPNTSFCFLDIRSPGLGDTAMYLCATSRGRGGDTQYFGPGTRLTVL.